This T cell receptor beta chain was found in a study of T cells in Graves' hyperthyroidism and ophthalmopathy. Patients aged 18 to 65 with hyperthyroidism were newly diagnosed, with duration under 2 months. The CDR3 spans 13 residues. Trimming pared 2 bases from V and 7 bases from J, leaving 12 bases between. Germline V gene sequence: CDR1 SGHAT, CDR2 FQNNGV. Amplified TCR beta CDR3 regions derived from RNA transcripts. When the TCR CDR3 underwent first-round RT-PCR, the HTBI primer set was used. TCRdb reprocessed the multiplex PCR reads via MiXCR and lists one record per CDR3 protein. The data show approximately 370,000 distinct CDR3 sequences, 15% seen once.

The sequence was collected from a woman in her twenties or thirties with Graves' hyperthyroidism. Material: blood. This rearrangement joins TRBV11-2 to TRBJ2-7; TRBD1 might be the D (5 bases). The DNA of the CDR3 is TGTGCCAGCAGCTTAAATCAGGGTTGGGAGCAGTACTTC. Protein product: CASSLNQGWEQYF.